This T cell receptor (beta chain) was obtained from a study of shared clonotypes between healthy human individuals. Findings of the study overall: Larger estimated richness was generally seen in naive subsets than in memory subsets.

This CDR3 contains 15 residues. CDR1 is MNHEY, CDR2 SVGAGI, per germline. V was trimmed by 2 bases and J by 7 bases, leaving 17 bases between them. On this clone itself: Its antigen is not known.

Generated by immunoSEQ multiplex PCR, the TCRdb table keeps only in-frame clones and is missing some. The sample has 2 million to 2.5 million clones, almost 96% seen once. Specimen: naive CD4+ T cells sorted from blood. Subset of the sample: CD45RA+ positively selected. This TCR was sampled from a man younger than 30 in good health. This chain links TRBV6-5 with TRBJ1-2; tentatively, D is TRBD1 (6 bases). The CDR3 spells CASSYQYEGVGGYTF. In DNA form, the CDR3 reads TGTGCCAGCAGTTACCAATACGAGGGGGTGGGTGGCTACACCTTC.